This T cell receptor beta chain comes out of a study of blood T cells in healthy people across ages. Every donor gave roughly 9.6 milliliters of peripheral blood. This clonotype was seen a few times. Trimming shortened V by 4 bases and J by 8 bases, and 21 bases separated the two germline ends. The germline CDR1 and CDR2 sequences are MDHEN and SYDVKM. This CDR3 comprises 16 residues. Next came a second PCR, run for about 7 to 12 cycles, which used a sample-barcoded 5' primer along with a J-beta primer mix. Via MiXCR, TCRdb re-called the 5' RACE reads, giving one row per CDR3 protein. This table has some 1,000,000 distinct CDR3 sequences, less than 25% appearing once. In addition, the sample was reused for a study of T cells of mothers and their children. That work states: A few mothers and their six children, all healthy Caucasians, donated.

The receptor's source is a girl between 2 and 10 years old in good health. The chain links TRBV28 to TRBJ2-1, with D perhaps matching TRBD1 (5 bases). The sequencing input was blood. CDR3 coding DNA: TGTGCCAGCAGTTCCCTGACCTCGACAGAAGTCGATGAGCAGTTCTTC. As protein: CASSSLTSTEVDEQFF.